Only a few counts were recorded for the clone carrying this T cell receptor (beta chain). Its antigen is not known. The data stem from a study of T-cell reconstitution after alpha-beta-depleted transplantation in children. The V gene lost 0 bases and the J gene lost 9 bases, with 9 bases spanning the gap. The CDR3 runs to 13 residues. Per germline, CDR1 ENHRY and CDR2 SYGVKD. Preparation of the TCRbeta library used unique molecular identifiers. TCRdb reanalysed the PCR reads using MiXCR and keeps one entry per CDR3 protein. In the table there are roughly 790,000 distinct CDR3 sequences, roughly 16% of which are singletons. Points from the study as a whole: From surviving recipient T cells and thymic progenitors came the high day-60 TCRbeta diversity observed in some patients.

The sequenced sample was PBMCs, mostly from graft donor cells, obtained 360 days after TCRalphabeta/CD19-depleted stem cell transplant. The chain is built from TRBV10-3 and TRBJ2-1, with D hard to call. This clonotype was sampled from a male patient aged 10 to 17 who had a stem cell transplant for acute lymphoblastic leukemia, so the T cells may come from the graft donor. The CDR3 spells CAISESTVREQFF. The CDR3 DNA sequence: TGTGCCATCAGTGAGTCGACGGTGCGTGAGCAGTTCTTC.